The 23 T cell receptor beta chains listed next were all sequenced from one sample in a study of blood T cell repertoires in COVID-19 (dated by TCRdb to the early 2020s). Receptor amplification or capture employed the immunoSEQ multiplex PCR assay. TCRdb re-hosts the immuneACCESS table, in-frame sequences only. Its copies lack some clones; in the studies checked, an unresolved V gene accounts for under half of them, and the cause for the rest is not known. The sample data list roughly 520,000 clones, and around 87% of these were observed just once. The top ten clones comprise 1.5% to 2% of the sample. The sample was PBMCs or T cells enriched from blood (not recorded which). These receptors all come from a woman between 40 and 55 years old who had recovered from COVID-19.

The CDR3 loop reads CASSHEGQGYGYTF. The CDR3 nucleotides read TGTGCCAGCAGCCACGAGGGACAGGGCTATGGCTACACCTTC. The chain employs TRBV11-3 and TRBJ1-2; 9 bases are shared with TRBD1. Germline V CDR1 and CDR2: SGHNT, YENEEA. Losses at the gene ends were 5 bases for V and 4 bases for J; bases not matched to a gene: 5. This CDR3 has 14 amino acids.

The chain links TRBV6-2 or TRBV6-3 to TRBJ1-4; TRBD1 matches 7 bases. Germline V gene data show CDR1 as MNHEY and CDR2 as SVGEGT. V lost 2 bases to trimming and J lost 8 bases; unmatched junction nucleotides: 17. The CDR3 is 18 residues long. The CDR3: CASSYPKLEGAWNEKLFF. CDR3 bases: TGTGCCAGCAGTTACCCGAAACTGGAGGGGGCGTGGAACGAAAAACTGTTTTTT.

Regarding this clone: Other DNA sequences of this sample code for an identical CDR3. V and J are TRBV6-1 and TRBJ1-1; D remains unclear. V was clipped by 2 bases and J by 0 bases, with 4 bases between them. The CDR3 consists of 13 residues. Germline lookup yields CDR1 MNHNS and CDR2 SASEGT. In DNA form, the CDR3 reads TGTGCCAGCAGTGAACAGTTGAACACTGAAGCTTTCTTT. Translating gives CASSEQLNTEAFF.

V is TRBV29-1 and J is TRBJ2-7; 7 nucleotides match TRBD2. Germline V gives CDR1 SQVTM, CDR2 ANQGSEA. The ends lost 6 bases at V and 7 bases at J; junction bases unmatched: 9. This CDR3 is 12 amino acids long. Here the CDR3 DNA reads TGCAGCGTCCGCACCCTGGGGGGGGAGCAGTACTTC. The encoded protein is CSVRTLGGEQYF.

The genes are TRBV12-5 and TRBJ2-7; no definite D call. Trimming cost V 4 bases and J 3 bases, with 4 bases left between them. This CDR3 is 11 amino acids long. CDR1 and CDR2 from the germline V gene are LGHNT and FRNRAP. The CDR3 protein is CASGYGYEQYF. The CDR3 DNA sequence: TGTGCTAGTGGTTACGGCTACGAGCAGTACTTC.

The rearrangement links TRBV10-1 to TRBJ2-1; 12 nucleotides match TRBD1. There are 13 residues in the CDR3. The ends lost 10 bases at V and 7 bases at J; junction bases unmatched: 5. The V gene's germline CDR1 is WNHNN and CDR2 SYGVQD (reference sequence). The CDR3, as DNA: TGCGCCACCAAGGGACAGGGGGCGAATGAGCAGTTCTTC. Translation: CATKGQGANEQFF.

The rearrangement links TRBV19 to TRBJ1-2; TRBD1 agrees at 10 bases. CDR1 and CDR2 from the germline V gene are LNHDA and SQIVND (reference sequence). CDR3 length equals 14 residues. Trimming removed 4 bases from V and 6 bases from J; junction bases left unmatched: 5. In nucleotides, the CDR3 is TGTGCCAGTAGTAGTTCCGGGACAGGGGATGGCTACACCTTC. Translated: CASSSSGTGDGYTF.

This clone came up once. The chain has TRBV24-1 and TRBJ2-1; D might be TRBD1 (6 bases). The V end lost 9 bases, the J end lost 1 base, and 12 bases lay between the germline ends. The CDR3 spans 14 residues. Germline CDR1 KGHDR, CDR2 SFDVKD. The CDR3 sequence is CATGDIGSYNEQFF. The CDR3 coding sequence is TGTGCCACCGGGGACATCGGATCCTACAATGAGCAGTTCTTC.

A single count supports this clone. The chain has TRBV11-1 and TRBJ2-5; 8 bases match TRBD2. This CDR3 has 14 residues. Per the germline V gene, CDR1 is SGHAT and CDR2 is FQDESV (reference sequence). After removal of 2 bases from V and 3 bases from J, the junction contained 2 bases not matched to a gene. The CDR3 loop is CASSLSGREETQYF. CDR3 DNA sequence: TGTGCCAGCAGCTTAAGCGGGAGAGAAGAGACCCAGTACTTC.

This chain uses TRBV19 with TRBJ1-1, with TRBD1 as a possible D gene (6 bases). The CDR3 runs to 13 residues. Germline CDR1 reads LNHDA; CDR2 reads SQIVND (reference sequence). The V and J ends lost 1 base and 8 bases respectively, with 11 bases between them. The CDR3 loop is CASSIGTAFEAFF. For the CDR3, the DNA is TGTGCCAGTAGTATAGGGACAGCTTTCGAAGCTTTCTTT.

This chain links TRBV5-6 with TRBJ2-7, with D tentatively TRBD2 (6 bases). This CDR3 comprises 13 residues. In germline, CDR1 is SGHDT, CDR2 YYEEEE. V lost 3 bases to trimming and J lost 5 bases, with 12 bases between them. DNA for the CDR3: TGTGCCAGCAGCTGGACGGAGGGGCACGAGCAGTACTTC. Encoded protein: CASSWTEGHEQYF.

The chain uses TRBV7-2 and TRBJ2-7, with 8 bases lining up with TRBD2. The germline V gene encodes CDR1 SGHTA and CDR2 FQGNSA. The CDR3 totals 14 residues. V gave up 4 bases and J gave up 3 bases; unmatched junction bases: 5. For the CDR3, the DNA is TGTGCCAGCAGCTCCTGGACTAGCATCTACGAGCAGTACTTC. Encoded protein: CASSSWTSIYEQYF.

This clone appeared a few times. The chain joins TRBV19 to TRBJ1-2; unclear D gene. The germline CDR1 and CDR2 sequences are LNHDA and SQIVND (reference sequence). V lost 1 base to trimming and J lost 5 bases, with 17 bases between them. The CDR3 is 16 amino acids. CDR3 loop: CASSIVSGIGEYGYTF. CDR3 bases: TGTGCCAGTAGTATAGTGAGCGGGATTGGAGAGTATGGCTACACCTTC.

The table lists this clone with a count of one. This chain uses TRBV18 with TRBJ1-4, with 7 bases lining up with TRBD1. The CDR3 has 15 amino acids. Trimming removed 2 bases from V and 2 bases from J; junction bases left unmatched: 2. Germline values: CDR1 KGHSH, CDR2 LQKENI. Written as DNA, the CDR3 is TGTGCCAGCTCACCAGAGGGGGCCACTAATGAAAAACTGTTTTTT. Its protein is CASSPEGATNEKLFF.

This chain uses TRBV6-2 or TRBV6-3 with TRBJ1-2; D is unresolved. Per the germline V gene, CDR1 is MNHEY and CDR2 is SVGEGT. V was trimmed by 0 bases and J by 4 bases, leaving 12 bases between them. The CDR3 covers 15 residues. DNA of the CDR3: TGTGCCAGCAGTTACTCTAAGCGGGCGAGCTATGGCTACACCTTC. This codes for CASSYSKRASYGYTF.

The chain combines TRBV11-3 with TRBJ1-2; TRBD1 matches at 8 bases. The germline CDR1 and CDR2 sequences are SGHNT and YENEEA. CDR3 size: 13 residues. Trimming removed 8 bases from V and 5 bases from J; junction bases left unmatched: 7. DNA for the CDR3: TGTGCCAGCGGCCGGGACAGGTCGTATGGCTACACCTTC. As protein: CASGRDRSYGYTF.

The chain recombines TRBV19 with TRBJ1-4; TRBD1 agrees at 10 bases. The trim removed 6 bases at V and 7 bases at J, leaving 5 bases unmatched. Per the germline V gene, CDR1 is LNHDA and CDR2 is SQIVND (reference sequence). The CDR3 covers 14 residues. CDR3 amino acids: CASRDRGMGEKLFF. DNA of the CDR3: TGTGCCAGTAGGGACAGGGGGATGGGTGAAAAACTGTTTTTT.

The chain joins TRBV27 to TRBJ1-1; TRBD1 matches at 9 bases. Looked up from germline, CDR1 is MNHEY and CDR2 is SMNVEV (reference sequence). The CDR3 is 15 amino acids. J was trimmed by 0 bases and V by 4 bases; bases with no gene match: 3. The CDR3 region is CASSSWTGVNTEAFF. The CDR3 coding sequence is TGTGCCAGCAGTTCTTGGACAGGGGTGAACACTGAAGCTTTCTTT.

The chain combines TRBV5-4 with TRBJ2-7, with TRBD2 matching 7 bases. V dropped 4 bases and J dropped 3; count of bases not matched to a gene: 4. The CDR3 is 13 residues long. The V gene's germline CDR1 is SGHNT and CDR2 YYREEE (reference sequence). CDR3 in DNA: TGTGCCAGCAGCACCGGGACTATCTACGAGCAGTACTTC. Translated, it gives CASSTGTIYEQYF.

Note on this clone: At one of its ends the junction is not consistent with the germline gene, which may arise from a read error. The chain has TRBV2 and TRBJ1-5; D gene ambiguous. Germline lookup yields CDR1 SNHLY and CDR2 FYNNEI. There are 12 residues in the CDR3. The CDR3 bases are TGTGCCAGCACCGATAGCGATCAGCCCCAGCATTTT. This encodes CASTDSDQPQHF.

There are a few counts of this clone. J is TRBJ1-5 and V is TRBV19; a possible D gene is TRBD1 (5 bases). This CDR3 is 15 amino acids long. Germline loops: CDR1 LNHDA, CDR2 SQIVND (reference sequence). V was shortened by 7 bases and J by 4 bases, with 17 bases between the two germline ends. CDR3 residues: CASTHPFGGNQPQHF. The CDR3 DNA reads TGTGCCAGTACCCACCCTTTTGGGGGGAATCAGCCCCAGCATTTT.

The V call is TRBV27, the J call TRBJ1-6; weak D call: TRBD1 (5 bases). Germline CDR1 reads MNHEY; CDR2 reads SMNVEV (reference sequence). The CDR3 covers 13 residues. Trimming cost V 3 bases and J 7 bases, with 7 bases left between them. The CDR3 sequence is CASSFRGNSPLHF. CDR3 coding DNA: TGTGCCAGCAGTTTTCGGGGGAATTCACCCCTCCACTTT.

The J gene is TRBJ1-1, the V gene TRBV29-1; 7 bases are shared with TRBD1. This CDR3 contains 15 residues. Germline loops: CDR1 SQVTM, CDR2 ANQGSEA. With V trimmed by 1 base and J by 4 bases, 9 bases remained unmatched. The chain's CDR3 is CSVEVTGMAGTEAFF. The CDR3 region has the DNA TGCAGCGTTGAAGTGACAGGGATGGCGGGCACTGAAGCTTTCTTT.